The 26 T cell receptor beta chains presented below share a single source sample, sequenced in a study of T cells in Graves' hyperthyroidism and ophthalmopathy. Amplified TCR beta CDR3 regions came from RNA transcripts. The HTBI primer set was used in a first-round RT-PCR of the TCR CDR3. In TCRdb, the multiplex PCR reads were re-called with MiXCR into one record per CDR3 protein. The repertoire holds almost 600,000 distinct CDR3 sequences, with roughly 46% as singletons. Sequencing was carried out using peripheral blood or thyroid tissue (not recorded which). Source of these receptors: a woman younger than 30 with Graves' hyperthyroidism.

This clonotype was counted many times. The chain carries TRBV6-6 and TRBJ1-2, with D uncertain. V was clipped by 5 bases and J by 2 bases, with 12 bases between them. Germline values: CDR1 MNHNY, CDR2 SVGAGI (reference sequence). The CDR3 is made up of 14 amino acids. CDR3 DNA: TGTGCCAGCAGTACCCCGTCGGGGAACTATGGCTACACCTTC. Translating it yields CASSTPSGNYGYTF.

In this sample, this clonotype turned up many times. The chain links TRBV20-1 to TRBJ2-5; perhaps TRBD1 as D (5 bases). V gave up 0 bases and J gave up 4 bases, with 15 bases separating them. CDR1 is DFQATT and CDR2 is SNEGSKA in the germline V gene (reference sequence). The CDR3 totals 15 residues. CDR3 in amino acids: CSARDLTAPLETQYF. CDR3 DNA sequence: TGCAGTGCTAGAGACTTGACAGCCCCGTTAGAGACCCAGTACTTC.

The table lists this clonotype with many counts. The CDR3 DNA reads TGTGCCAGCAGCTTATGGGCCGCTAGCGGGAGAGCCGGGGAGCTGTTTTTT. Amino acids: CASSLWAASGRAGELFF. The chain is built from TRBV7-9 and TRBJ2-2; TRBD2 agrees at 10 bases. The junction had 9 bases not matched to a gene; V was cut back by 2 bases and J by 6 bases. Germline V gene sequence: CDR1 SEHNR, CDR2 FQNEAQ (reference sequence). The CDR3 has 17 residues.

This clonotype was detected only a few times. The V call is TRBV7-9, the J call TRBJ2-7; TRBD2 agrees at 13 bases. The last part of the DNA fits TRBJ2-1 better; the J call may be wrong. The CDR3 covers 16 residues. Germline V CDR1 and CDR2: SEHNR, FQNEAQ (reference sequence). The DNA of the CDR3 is TGTGCCAGCAGCTCGGGACTAGCGGGATACCTCAATGAGCAGTTCTTC. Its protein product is CASSSGLAGYLNEQFF.

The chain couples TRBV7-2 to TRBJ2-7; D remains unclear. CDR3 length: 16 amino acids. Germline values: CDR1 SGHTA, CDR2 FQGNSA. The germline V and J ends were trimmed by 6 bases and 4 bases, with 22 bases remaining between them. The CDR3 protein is CASRPRVQRSLYEQYF. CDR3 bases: TGTGCCAGCAGACCCCGGGTCCAGAGGAGTTTATACGAGCAGTACTTC.

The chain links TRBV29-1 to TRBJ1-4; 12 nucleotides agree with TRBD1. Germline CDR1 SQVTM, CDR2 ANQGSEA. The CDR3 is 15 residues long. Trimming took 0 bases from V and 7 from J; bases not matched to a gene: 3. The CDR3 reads CSVEDRDRGREKLFF. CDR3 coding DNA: TGCAGCGTTGAAGATCGGGACAGGGGGCGTGAAAAACTGTTTTTT.

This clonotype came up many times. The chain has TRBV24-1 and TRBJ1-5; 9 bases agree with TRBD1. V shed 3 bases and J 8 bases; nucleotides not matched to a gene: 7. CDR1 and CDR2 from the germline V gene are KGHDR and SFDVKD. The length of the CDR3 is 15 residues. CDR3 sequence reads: CATSDHRDRDEPQHF. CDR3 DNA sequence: TGTGCCACCAGTGATCACCGGGACAGGGATGAGCCCCAGCATTTT.

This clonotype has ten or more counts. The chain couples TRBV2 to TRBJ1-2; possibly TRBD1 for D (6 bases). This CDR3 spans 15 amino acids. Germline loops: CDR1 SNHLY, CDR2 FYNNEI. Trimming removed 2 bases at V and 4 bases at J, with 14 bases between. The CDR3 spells CASSERGGPIYGYTF. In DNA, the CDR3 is TGTGCCAGCAGTGAAAGAGGGGGACCGATCTATGGCTACACCTTC.

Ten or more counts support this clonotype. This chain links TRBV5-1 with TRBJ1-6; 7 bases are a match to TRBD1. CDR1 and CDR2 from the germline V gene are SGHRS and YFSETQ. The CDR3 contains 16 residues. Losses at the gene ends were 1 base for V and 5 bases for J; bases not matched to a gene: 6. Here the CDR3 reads CASSLFGDRDNSPLHF. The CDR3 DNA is TGCGCCAGCAGCTTGTTTGGGGACAGAGATAATTCACCCCTCCACTTT.

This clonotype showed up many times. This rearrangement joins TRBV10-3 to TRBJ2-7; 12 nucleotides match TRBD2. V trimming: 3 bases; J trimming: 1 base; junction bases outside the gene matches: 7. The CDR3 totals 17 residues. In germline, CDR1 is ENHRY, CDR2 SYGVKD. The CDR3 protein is CAISDLAGGPVSYEQYF. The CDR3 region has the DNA TGTGCCATCAGTGATCTAGCGGGAGGGCCGGTATCCTACGAGCAGTACTTC.

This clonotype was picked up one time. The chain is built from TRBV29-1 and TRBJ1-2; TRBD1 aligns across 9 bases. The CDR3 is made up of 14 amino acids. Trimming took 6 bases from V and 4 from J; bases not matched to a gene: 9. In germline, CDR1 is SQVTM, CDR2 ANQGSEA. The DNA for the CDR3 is TGCAGCGTCTCAGGGACAGGGAGGACCTATGGCTACACCTTC. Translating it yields CSVSGTGRTYGYTF.

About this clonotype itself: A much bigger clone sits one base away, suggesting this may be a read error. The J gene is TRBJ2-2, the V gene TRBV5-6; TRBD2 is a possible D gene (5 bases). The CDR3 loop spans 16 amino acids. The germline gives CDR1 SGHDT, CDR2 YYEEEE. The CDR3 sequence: CASSLFVGSNTGEQFF. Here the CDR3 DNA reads TGTGCCAGCAGCTTGTTTGTGGGATCGAACACCGGGGAGCAGTTTTTT.

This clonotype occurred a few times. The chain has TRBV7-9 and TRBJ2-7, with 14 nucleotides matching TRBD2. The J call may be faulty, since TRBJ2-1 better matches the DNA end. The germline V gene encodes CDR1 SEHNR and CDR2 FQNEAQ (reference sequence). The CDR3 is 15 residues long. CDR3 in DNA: TGTGCCAGCAGCGTCGGGACTAGCGGGAGTTATGAGCAGTTCTTC. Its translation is CASSVGTSGSYEQFF.

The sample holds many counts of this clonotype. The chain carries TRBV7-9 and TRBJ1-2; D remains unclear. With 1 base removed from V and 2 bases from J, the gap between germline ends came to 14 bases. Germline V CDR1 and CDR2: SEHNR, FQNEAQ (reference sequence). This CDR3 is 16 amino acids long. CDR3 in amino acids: CASSLGVNTGNYGYTF. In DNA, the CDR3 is TGTGCCAGCAGCTTAGGGGTCAACACGGGGAACTATGGCTACACCTTC.

DNA for the CDR3: TGTGCCAGCAGCTATAGCGGGAATGAAAAACTGTTTTTT. Encoded protein: CASSYSGNEKLFF. J is TRBJ1-4 and V is TRBV7-9; no clear D gene. The V gene lost 4 bases and the J gene lost 5 bases, with 8 bases spanning the gap. Germline assignment: CDR1 SEHNR and CDR2 FQNEAQ (reference sequence). The CDR3 runs 13 residues.

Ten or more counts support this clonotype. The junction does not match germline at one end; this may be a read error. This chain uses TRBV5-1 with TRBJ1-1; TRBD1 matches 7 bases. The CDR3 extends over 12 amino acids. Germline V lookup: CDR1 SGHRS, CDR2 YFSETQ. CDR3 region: CASSSTGTEAFF. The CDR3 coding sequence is TGTGCCAGCAGCTCGACAGGGACTGAAGCTTTCTTT.

The CDR3 reads CASSSGGGGQPQHF. CDR3 coding DNA: TGTGCCAGCAGCTCAGGGGGAGGGGGTCAGCCCCAGCATTTT. The rearrangement joins TRBV2 to TRBJ1-5; TRBD1 aligns across 7 bases. The J segment lost 6 bases and the V segment lost 6 bases, leaving 8 bases of the junction unmatched. Germline V gene data show CDR1 as SNHLY and CDR2 as FYNNEI. The CDR3 has 14 residues.

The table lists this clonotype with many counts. The CDR3 DNA reads TGTGCCAGCAGCCAAGGACTAGTAGCCTTGTACGAGCAGTACTTC. Translated, it gives CASSQGLVALYEQYF. The V and J genes are TRBV4-2 and TRBJ2-7, with D possibly being TRBD2 (6 bases). Germline CDR1 LGHNA, CDR2 YNFKEQ. Trimming pared 1 base from V and 4 bases from J, leaving 14 bases between. The CDR3 loop spans 15 amino acids.

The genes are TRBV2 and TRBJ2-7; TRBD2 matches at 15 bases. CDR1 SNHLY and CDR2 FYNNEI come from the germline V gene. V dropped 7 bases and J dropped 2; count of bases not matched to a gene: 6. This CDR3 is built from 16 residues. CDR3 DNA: TGTGCCAGCACCCCCAGGACTAGCGGGAGGGCCTACGAGCAGTACTTC. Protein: CASTPRTSGRAYEQYF. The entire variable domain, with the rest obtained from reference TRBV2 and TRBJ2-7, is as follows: EPEVTQTPSHQVTQMGQEVILRCVPISNHLYFYWYRQILGQKVEFLVSFYNNEISEKSEIFDDQFSVERPDGSNFTLKIRSTKLEDSAMYFCASTPRTSGRAYEQYFGPGTRLTVT.

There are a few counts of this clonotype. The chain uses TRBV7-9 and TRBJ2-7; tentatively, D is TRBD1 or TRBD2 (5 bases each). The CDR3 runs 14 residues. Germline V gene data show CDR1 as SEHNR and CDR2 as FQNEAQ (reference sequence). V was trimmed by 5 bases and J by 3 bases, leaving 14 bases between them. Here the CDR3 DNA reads TGTGCCAGCAGCCCCCCCGGGGCCCGCTACGAGCAGTACTTC. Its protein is CASSPPGARYEQYF.

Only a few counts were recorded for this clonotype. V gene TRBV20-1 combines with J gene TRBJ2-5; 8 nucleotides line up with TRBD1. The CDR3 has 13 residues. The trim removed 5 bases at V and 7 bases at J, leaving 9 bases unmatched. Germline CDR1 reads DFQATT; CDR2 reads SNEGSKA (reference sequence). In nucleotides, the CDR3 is TGCAGTGCTGGCGAGACAGGGGAAGGGACCCAGTACTTC. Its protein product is CSAGETGEGTQYF.

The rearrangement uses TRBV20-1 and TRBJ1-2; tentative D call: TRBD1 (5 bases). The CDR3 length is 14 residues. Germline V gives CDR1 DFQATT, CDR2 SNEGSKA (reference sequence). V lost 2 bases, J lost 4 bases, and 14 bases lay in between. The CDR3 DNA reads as TGCAGTGCTAGAAGTACGGCAGGGTCCTATGGCTACACCTTC. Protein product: CSARSTAGSYGYTF.

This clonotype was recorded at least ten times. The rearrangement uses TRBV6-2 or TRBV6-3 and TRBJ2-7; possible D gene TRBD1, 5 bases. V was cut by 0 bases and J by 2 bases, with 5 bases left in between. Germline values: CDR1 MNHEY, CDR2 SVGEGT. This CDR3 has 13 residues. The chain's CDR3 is CASSYSDTYEQYF. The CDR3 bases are TGTGCCAGCAGTTACTCGGACACCTACGAGCAGTACTTC.

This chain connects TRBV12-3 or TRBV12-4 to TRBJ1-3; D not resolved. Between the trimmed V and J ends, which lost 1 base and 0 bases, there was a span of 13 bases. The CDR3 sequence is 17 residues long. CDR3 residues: CASSLDVFGSSGNTIYF. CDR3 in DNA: TGTGCCAGCAGTTTAGACGTTTTCGGGAGCTCTGGAAACACCATATATTTT.

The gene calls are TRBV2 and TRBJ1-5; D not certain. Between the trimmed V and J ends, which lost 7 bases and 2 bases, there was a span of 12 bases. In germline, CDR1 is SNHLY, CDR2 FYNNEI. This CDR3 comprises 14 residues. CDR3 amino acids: CASKEEKGNQPQHF. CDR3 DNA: TGTGCCAGCAAGGAGGAAAAAGGCAATCAGCCCCAGCATTTT.

The CDR3 sequence: CASSLDPTGGDGTQYF. The CDR3 DNA is TGTGCCAGCAGCTTAGACCCAACAGGGGGCGATGGGACCCAGTACTTC. The V gene is TRBV7-6, the J gene TRBJ2-5; 9 bases match TRBD1. The CDR3 is 16 amino acids. The V and J ends lost 1 base and 7 bases, in that order; junction bases with no gene match: 10. From germline, CDR1 is SGHVS and CDR2 FNYEAQ.